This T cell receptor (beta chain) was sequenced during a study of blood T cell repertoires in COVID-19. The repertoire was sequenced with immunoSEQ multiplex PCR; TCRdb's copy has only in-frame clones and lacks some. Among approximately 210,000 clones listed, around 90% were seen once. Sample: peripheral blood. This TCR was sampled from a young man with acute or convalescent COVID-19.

CDR3 in DNA: TGTGCCAGCAGCGGACAGGGCACCGGGGAGCTGTTTTTT. This translates into CASSGQGTGELFF. The rearrangement joins TRBV7-3 to TRBJ2-2; 8 nucleotides line up with TRBD1. With 5 bases clipped from V and 4 bases from J, the junction kept 0 bases outside the gene matches. The germline V gene has CDR1 SGHTA and CDR2 FQGTGA. The CDR3 has 13 residues.